Following are 15 T cell receptor beta chains from one sample sequenced in a study of blood T cell repertoires in COVID-19. Some clones are missing from TCRdb's copy, which holds only in-frame ones; the method was immunoSEQ multiplex PCR. The top ten clones hold roughly 5.1% of a sample with approximately 57,000 clones, 85% of them seen once. The sample was peripheral blood. The receptor source for this set is a middle-aged man with active COVID-19.

This sequence joins TRBV6-1 and TRBJ1-2; TRBD1 might be the D (5 bases). Germline V gene lookup returns CDR1 MNHNS and CDR2 SASEGT. With 2 bases removed from V and 8 bases from J, the gap between germline ends came to 15 bases. This CDR3 has 14 residues. CDR3 sequence (DNA): TGTGCCAGCAGTGAAACATTCAGGGCCGGGGGCTACACCTTC. Translating it yields CASSETFRAGGYTF.

The chain uses TRBV11-3 and TRBJ2-7; D is possibly TRBD1 (7 bases). The CDR3 length is 15 residues. With 5 bases removed from V and 0 bases from J, the gap between germline ends came to 14 bases. Germline CDR1 SGHNT, CDR2 YENEEA. This chain's CDR3 is CASSPRDSPSYEQYF. The CDR3 bases are TGTGCCAGCAGCCCGCGGGACAGTCCCTCCTACGAGCAGTACTTC.

Here the CDR3 reads CAISESLSASQFF. In DNA, the CDR3 is TGTGCCATCAGTGAGTCTCTTTCGGCTAGCCAGTTCTTC. J is TRBJ2-1 and V is TRBV10-3, with D possibly being TRBD2 (5 bases). Deletions cut 0 bases from V and 13 bases from J, with 13 bases between. Germline-derived CDR1 and CDR2 are ENHRY and SYGVKD. The CDR3 loop spans 13 amino acids.

The V and J genes are TRBV24-1 and TRBJ2-1; TRBD2 aligns across 10 bases. In germline, CDR1 is KGHDR, CDR2 SFDVKD. The junction had 12 bases not matched to a gene; V was cut back by 7 bases and J by 7 bases. The CDR3 loop spans 16 amino acids. The CDR3 sequence: CATSQRAGGPLNEQFF. CDR3 sequence (DNA): TGTGCCACCAGCCAGCGAGCGGGAGGGCCCCTAAATGAGCAGTTCTTC.

V is TRBV6-5 and J is TRBJ1-2; 7 bases agree with TRBD1. Trimming removed 5 bases from V and 6 bases from J; junction bases left unmatched: 6. CDR3 length: 13 residues. The germline gives CDR1 MNHEY, CDR2 SVGAGI. CDR3 region: CASSRRGRNGYTF. The DNA of the CDR3 is TGTGCCAGCAGTCGTAGGGGGCGGAATGGCTACACCTTC.

This clone was detected only once. This sequence joins TRBV11-3 and TRBJ2-3, with 9 bases identical to TRBD2. Germline V lookup: CDR1 SGHNT, CDR2 YENEEA. The V and J ends lost 5 bases and 3 bases, in that order; junction bases with no gene match: 9. The CDR3 has 16 residues. The CDR3 coding sequence is TGTGCCAGCAGCCAGTCGGCTAGCGGGAAAACAGATACGCAGTATTTT. Protein product: CASSQSASGKTDTQYF.

This clone was seen a single time. The chain recombines TRBV5-6 with TRBJ2-1; the D is unclear. The CDR3 extends over 12 amino acids. Germline V gives CDR1 SGHDT, CDR2 YYEEEE. Trimming removed 2 bases at V and 8 bases at J, with 8 bases between. Here the CDR3 DNA reads TGTGCCAGCAGCTTCGACCGGGATGAGCAGTTCTTC. As protein: CASSFDRDEQFF.

The gene calls are TRBV6-1 and TRBJ2-5; perhaps TRBD2 as D (5 bases). Germline CDR1 MNHNS, CDR2 SASEGT. V was cut by 0 bases and J by 7 bases, with 12 bases left in between. The CDR3 runs to 14 residues. Here the CDR3 reads CASSEAAAEGTQYF. Here the CDR3 DNA reads TGTGCCAGCAGTGAAGCAGCAGCCGAGGGGACCCAGTACTTC.

The chain uses TRBV7-8 and TRBJ1-4; TRBD1 agrees at 9 bases. Germline V gene data show CDR1 as SGHVS and CDR2 as FQNEAQ. This CDR3 region has 14 residues. After removal of 5 bases from V and 5 bases from J, the junction contained 3 bases not matched to a gene. CDR3 in amino acids: CASSIGQGNEKLFF. DNA for the CDR3: TGTGCCAGCAGCATCGGACAGGGGAATGAAAAACTGTTTTTT.

The chain couples TRBV5-6 to TRBJ2-7; 12 positions agree with TRBD1. The CDR3 runs to 15 residues. CDR1 and CDR2 from the germline V gene are SGHDT and YYEEEE. V gave up 2 bases and J gave up 3 bases; unmatched junction bases: 3. In DNA form, the CDR3 reads TGTGCCAGCAGCTTTGGGACAGGGGGCTTCTACGAGCAGTACTTC. It codes for CASSFGTGGFYEQYF.

The gene calls are TRBV30 and TRBJ2-4, with D possibly TRBD2 on 8 matching bases. Per the germline V gene, CDR1 is GTSNPN and CDR2 is SVGIG (reference sequence). Between the trimmed V and J ends, which lost 0 bases and 6 bases, there was a span of 15 bases. This CDR3 contains 15 residues. CDR3 sequence reads: CAWSVRGGTRNIQYF. As DNA, the CDR3 is TGTGCCTGGAGTGTCAGGGGGGGGACTAGAAACATTCAGTACTTC.

A few counts support this clone. The chain has TRBV2 and TRBJ2-7, with D perhaps TRBD2 (5 bases). Per the germline V gene, CDR1 is SNHLY and CDR2 is FYNNEI. The CDR3 consists of 13 residues. V was pared by 5 bases and J by 0 bases, with 8 bases between. The CDR3 sequence is CASSRGLSYEQYF. CDR3 sequence (DNA): TGTGCCAGCAGTCGGGGTCTCTCCTACGAGCAGTACTTC.

The genes are TRBV6-5 and TRBJ2-7; 7 bases align to TRBD1. Germline V gene sequence: CDR1 MNHEY, CDR2 SVGAGI. V dropped 4 bases and J dropped 3; count of bases not matched to a gene: 6. The CDR3 is 14 residues long. The CDR3 DNA sequence: TGTGCCAGCAGTTTCGGACAGGTTGGCTACGAGCAGTACTTC. This translates into CASSFGQVGYEQYF.

This clone was seen repeatedly, ten times or more. The chain carries TRBV10-3 and TRBJ1-2; 9 positions agree with TRBD1. The V segment lost 2 bases and the J segment 4 bases; nucleotides outside the gene matches: 8. Per germline, CDR1 ENHRY and CDR2 SYGVKD. The CDR3 is 16 amino acids. The chain's CDR3 is CAISEAYEDRGYGYTF. The CDR3 nucleotides are TGTGCCATCAGTGAGGCGTACGAGGACAGGGGCTATGGCTACACCTTC.

The chain recombines TRBV28 with TRBJ2-4; D possibly corresponds to TRBD1 (5 bases). The germline V gene encodes CDR1 MDHEN and CDR2 SYDVKM. The CDR3 totals 16 residues. The V gene lost 4 bases and the J gene lost 0 bases, with 13 bases spanning the gap. The CDR3 spells CASSWGKGLAKNIQYF. Written as DNA, the CDR3 is TGTGCCAGCAGTTGGGGAAAGGGGCTAGCCAAAAACATTCAGTACTTC.